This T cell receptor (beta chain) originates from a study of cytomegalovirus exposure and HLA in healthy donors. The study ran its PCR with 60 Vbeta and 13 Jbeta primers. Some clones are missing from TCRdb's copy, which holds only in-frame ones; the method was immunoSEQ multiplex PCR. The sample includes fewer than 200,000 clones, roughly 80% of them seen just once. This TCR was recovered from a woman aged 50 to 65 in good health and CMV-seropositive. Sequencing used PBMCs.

CDR3 nucleotides: TGTGCCAGCAGCGCCCTGGGACAGAACCTTCTTATCGAGCAGTACTTC. Its protein product is CASSALGQNLLIEQYF. The rearrangement links TRBV11-2 to TRBJ2-7; the match to TRBD1 covers 7 bases. CDR1 is SGHAT and CDR2 is FQNNGV in the germline V gene. With 5 bases clipped from V and 6 bases from J, the junction kept 16 bases outside the gene matches. The CDR3 covers 16 residues. The full variable domain, in which reference TRBV11-2 and TRBJ2-7 provide the parts outside the CDR3, is EAGVAQSPRYKIIEKRQSVAFWCNPISGHATLYWYQQILGQGPKLLIQFQNNGVVDDSQLPKDRFSAERLKGVDSTLKIQPAKLEDSAVYLCASSALGQNLLIEQYFGPGTRLTVT.